This T cell receptor (beta chain) was profiled in a study of blood T cell repertoires in COVID-19. As for the study in general: Acute and convalescent COVID-19 specimens originated in the United States, Italy and Spain. From T cells, B-cell-depleted T cells, or PBMCs came the material, which was cDNA or gDNA.

In Seattle, patients joined the study during active infection and were tracked longitudinally. This clone has only one observation. Generated by immunoSEQ multiplex PCR, the TCRdb table keeps only in-frame clones and is missing some. The sample includes about 200,000 clones, around 94% seen only once; the top ten take roughly 0.7%. The CDR3 is made up of 15 amino acids. Looked up from germline, CDR1 is MGHRA and CDR2 is YSYEKL. Trimming at V came to 0 bases and at J to 7 bases, leaving 5 bases not matched to a gene. The sequencing sample was made of peripheral blood. The genes are TRBV4-1 and TRBJ2-7; 11 bases fit TRBD2. This receptor was obtained from a man aged 25 to 40 with COVID-19, enrolled during active disease. CDR3: CASSQDLAGGREQYF. CDR3 in DNA: TGCGCCAGCAGCCAAGATTTAGCGGGGGGGCGGGAGCAGTACTTC.